These 31 T cell receptor beta chains originate from one sample sequenced in a study of blood T cells in healthy people across ages. A second PCR, run for about 7 to 11 cycles, used a sample-barcoded 5' primer plus a J-beta primer mix. TCRdb fed the 5' RACE reads into MiXCR, producing one record per CDR3 protein. The sample lists some 1.1 million distinct CDR3 sequences; more than 30% were seen once. The sample was blood. These receptors were collected from a man between 18 and 35 years old in good health.

CDR3 DNA: TGTGCCAGCAAGCGCTCTGGGGCCAACGTCCTGACTTTC. Its translation: CASKRSGANVLTF. The chain joins TRBV27 to TRBJ2-6, with D unresolved. Germline V CDR1 and CDR2: MNHEY, SMNVEV (reference sequence). The CDR3 totals 13 residues. V lost 7 bases and J lost 0, with 4 bases in between.

This clonotype has a handful of counts. V is TRBV6-5 and J is TRBJ2-2; D perhaps matches TRBD1 (5 bases). This CDR3 spans 13 amino acids. The V and J ends lost 5 bases and 5 bases respectively, with 9 bases between them. CDR1 is MNHEY and CDR2 is SVGAGI in the germline V gene. The CDR3 spells CASSIRETGELFF. Written as DNA, the CDR3 is TGTGCCAGCAGTATCAGGGAAACCGGGGAGCTGTTTTTT.

There are a few counts of this clonotype. The chain employs TRBV28 and TRBJ1-2, with a possible D match to TRBD1 (5 bases). This CDR3 is built from 13 residues. The germline gives CDR1 MDHEN, CDR2 SYDVKM. The ends were cut back, 6 bases at V and 6 bases at J, with 14 bases in the middle. CDR3 in amino acids: CASRGETANGYTF. The CDR3, as DNA: TGTGCCAGCAGGGGGGAAACCGCAAATGGCTACACCTTC.

The rearrangement uses TRBV6-6 and TRBJ2-1; the D is unclear. Trimming cost V 6 bases and J 0 bases, with 12 bases left between them. Germline V gives CDR1 MNHNY, CDR2 SVGAGI (reference sequence). The length of the CDR3 is 15 residues. CDR3 in DNA: TGTGCCAGCAGCCGAGGTAGTAGCTCCTACAATGAGCAGTTCTTC. Translating it yields CASSRGSSSYNEQFF.

This clonotype was picked up a small number of times. This chain uses TRBV12-3 or TRBV12-4 with TRBJ2-3, with D possibly being TRBD1 (6 bases). Between the trimmed V and J ends, which lost 7 bases and 4 bases, there was a span of 12 bases. This CDR3 comprises 13 residues. The CDR3 DNA is TGTGCCAGCAACACAGGGAGCCCAGATACGCAGTATTTT. Its translation is CASNTGSPDTQYF.

CDR3 DNA: TGTGCCAGCAGCTTAGGAGCTAGCGGAAACACCGGGGAGCTGTTTTTT. It translates to CASSLGASGNTGELFF. The chain employs TRBV7-2 and TRBJ2-2; 7 nucleotides line up with TRBD2. The CDR3 is 16 amino acids. Germline trimming cut 1 base from V and 2 bases from J; bases unmatched to any gene: 4. Germline CDR1 reads SGHTA; CDR2 reads FQGNSA.

This chain connects TRBV27 to TRBJ1-4, with D maybe TRBD1 (5 bases). The germline V gene encodes CDR1 MNHEY and CDR2 SMNVEV (reference sequence). The CDR3 is made up of 15 amino acids. V dropped 2 bases and J dropped 5 bases, with 12 bases sitting between them. CDR3 nucleotides: TGTGCCAGCAGTTTAATCGGCAGGGTGAATGAAAAACTGTTTTTT. Its protein product is CASSLIGRVNEKLFF.

The chain joins TRBV4-2 to TRBJ1-1; D unclear. Germline V CDR1 and CDR2: LGHNA, YNFKEQ. With 1 base removed from V and 1 base from J, the gap between germline ends came to 16 bases. This CDR3 has 17 amino acids. CDR3 sequence (DNA): TGTGCCAGCAGCCAAGTCGGCCCCTTTGAGGAGAACACTGAAGCTTTCTTT. It is translated as CASSQVGPFEENTEAFF.

This clonotype has a handful of counts. The V and J genes are TRBV12-3 or TRBV12-4 and TRBJ1-2; TRBD1 agrees at 7 bases. V was pared by 3 bases and J by 7 bases, with 11 bases of the junction left unmatched. The CDR3 length is 15 residues. In DNA form, the CDR3 reads TGTGCCAGCAGTTTCGCCGGGACAGCCTCCTTTGGCTACACCTTC. It translates to CASSFAGTASFGYTF.

A few counts support this clonotype. An end of the junction differs from the germline gene, which may be a read error. The chain carries TRBV6-6 and TRBJ1-4; possibly TRBD1 for D (5 bases). Looked up from germline, CDR1 is MNHNY and CDR2 is SVGAGI (reference sequence). The CDR3 length is 17 residues. As DNA, the CDR3 is TGTGCCAGCAGCCACGCAGGGTGGGGGATAGGAGGAGAAAAACCGTTTTTT. Protein product: CASSHAGWGIGGEKPFF.

The CDR3 here is CSAGGRLQETQYF. For the CDR3, the DNA is TGCAGTGCCGGGGGACGGCTACAAGAGACCCAGTACTTC. V is TRBV20-1 and J is TRBJ2-5, with TRBD2 as a possible D gene (6 bases). V lost 6 bases and J lost 2, with 13 bases in between. The CDR3 spans 13 residues. Germline CDR1 and CDR2: DFQATT and SNEGSKA (reference sequence).

The genes are TRBV10-3 and TRBJ1-3, with a weak D call TRBD1 (6 bases). Germline-derived CDR1 and CDR2 are ENHRY and SYGVKD. The CDR3 loop spans 16 amino acids. Trimming left V 6 bases short and J 0 bases short, with 15 bases between. CDR3 DNA sequence: TGTGCCATCAGGGGGTCCGGGACACTCTCTGGAAACACCATATATTTT. Its translation is CAIRGSGTLSGNTIYF.

Details on this clonotype: The CDR3 carries no conserved terminal phenylalanine or tryptophan, so it likely arises from a read error. The chain links TRBV29-1 to TRBJ2-1; possibly TRBD2 for D (6 bases). Trimming took off 5 bases at V and 6 bases at J, with 14 bases between the two ends. Germline CDR1 is SQVTM and CDR2 is ANQGSEA. The CDR3 has 13 residues. CDR3 loop: CSVPRGSGNEQFL. In nucleotides, the CDR3 is TGCAGCGTTCCCCGGGGGTCTGGCAATGAGCAGTTCTTA.

The chain joins TRBV5-1 to TRBJ1-6; possible D gene TRBD1, 6 bases. Trimming shortened V by 5 bases and J by 7 bases, and 13 bases separated the two germline ends. Germline CDR1 and CDR2: SGHRS and YFSETQ. This CDR3 is built from 14 residues. This CDR3 is CASRMDSPNSPLHF. CDR3 sequence (DNA): TGCGCCAGCAGGATGGACAGTCCCAATTCACCCCTCCACTTT.

The V call is TRBV2, the J call TRBJ1-2, with 8 bases identical to TRBD1. With 10 bases clipped from V and 4 bases from J, the junction kept 8 bases outside the gene matches. Germline-derived CDR1 and CDR2 are SNHLY and FYNNEI. This CDR3 comprises 13 residues. This CDR3 is CANPDRELYGYTF. CDR3 coding DNA: TGTGCCAATCCGGACAGGGAGCTCTATGGCTACACCTTC.

V gene TRBV6-6 combines with J gene TRBJ2-3, with D maybe TRBD2 (6 bases). The germline CDR1 and CDR2 sequences are MNHNY and SVGAGI (reference sequence). This CDR3 is built from 14 residues. V gave up 6 bases and J gave up 1 base, with 11 bases separating them. The CDR3 nucleotides read TGTGCCAGCAGACGGGACTTAGGCACAGATACGCAGTATTTT. Its protein product is CASRRDLGTDTQYF.

The J gene is TRBJ2-7, the V gene TRBV27, with TRBD2 identical over 9 bases. The CDR3 has 16 residues. The ends lost 5 bases at V and 1 base at J; junction bases unmatched: 9. Germline V lookup: CDR1 MNHEY, CDR2 SMNVEV (reference sequence). DNA for the CDR3: TGTGCCAGCAGTCCGGAAGCGGGGGGCCTGTCCTACGAGCAGTACTTC. This gives the protein CASSPEAGGLSYEQYF.

This chain uses TRBV6-5 with TRBJ1-5; 8 bases match TRBD1. Germline V gene data show CDR1 as MNHEY and CDR2 as SVGAGI. J was trimmed by 1 base and V by 6 bases; bases with no gene match: 8. The CDR3 totals 16 residues. This CDR3 reads CASRKGDRGSNQPQHF. CDR3 nucleotide sequence: TGTGCCAGCAGGAAAGGAGACAGGGGAAGCAATCAGCCCCAGCATTTT.

This clonotype has a handful of counts. The chain links TRBV6-5 to TRBJ1-2; 9 nucleotides match TRBD1. This CDR3 spans 14 amino acids. The V gene end was trimmed by 5 bases and the J gene end by 6 bases; junction bases not matched to a gene: 7. The germline V gene encodes CDR1 MNHEY and CDR2 SVGAGI. The CDR3 coding sequence is TGTGCCAGCAGTGGGACAGGGTCTATCGATGGCTACACCTTC. It codes for CASSGTGSIDGYTF.

This clonotype was picked up many times. The genes are TRBV2 and TRBJ2-3, with unresolved D. Looked up from germline, CDR1 is SNHLY and CDR2 is FYNNEI. Trimming took off 5 bases at V and 5 bases at J, with 11 bases between the two ends. This CDR3 is 13 amino acids long. CDR3 coding DNA: TGTGCCAGCAGTACACTCGCGTTAGATACGCAGTATTTT. This gives the protein CASSTLALDTQYF.

This chain connects TRBV4-3 to TRBJ2-7; D assignment may be TRBD1 or TRBD2 (5 bases each). Germline V gene sequence: CDR1 LGHNA, CDR2 YSLEER. The CDR3 extends over 16 amino acids. Between the trimmed V and J ends, which lost 1 base and 7 bases, there was a span of 20 bases. The chain's CDR3 is CASSQAYHEGLKEQYF. CDR3 sequence (DNA): TGCGCCAGCAGCCAAGCCTACCATGAGGGGTTGAAGGAGCAGTACTTC.

The chain combines TRBV6-5 with TRBJ1-2, with D unresolved. Trimming pared 2 bases from V and 6 bases from J, leaving 10 bases between. The CDR3 has 13 amino acids. Germline lookup yields CDR1 MNHEY and CDR2 SVGAGI. The DNA of the CDR3 is TGTGCCAGCAGTTACGCAAAGTCTAATGGCTACACCTTC. This sequence encodes CASSYAKSNGYTF.

The V and J genes are TRBV29-1 and TRBJ1-1; D is unresolved. V was cut by 7 bases and J by 1 base, with 13 bases left in between. Looked up from germline, CDR1 is SQVTM and CDR2 is ANQGSEA. The CDR3 spans 13 residues. For the CDR3, the DNA is TGCAGCGCTGAGGGTGGCCGGAACACTGAAGCTTTCTTT. Protein: CSAEGGRNTEAFF.

The V and J genes are TRBV10-3 and TRBJ1-5, with D perhaps TRBD1 (5 bases). V gave up 10 bases and J gave up 6 bases, with 22 bases separating them. Germline lookup yields CDR1 ENHRY and CDR2 SYGVKD. The CDR3 has 15 residues. The CDR3 bases are TGTGCCACCACCAGAGGTGGGGACGAGGGTCAGCCCCAGCATTTT. Translation gives CATTRGGDEGQPQHF.

The rearrangement uses TRBV6-5 and TRBJ2-1, with 14 bases that match TRBD2. The CDR3 is 19 amino acids. Germline V lookup: CDR1 MNHEY, CDR2 SVGAGI. J gave up 0 bases and V 0 bases, and 4 bases lay outside the gene matches. The CDR3 spells CASSYSGTSGGRSYNEQFF. For the CDR3, the DNA is TGTGCCAGCAGTTACTCTGGGACTAGCGGGGGTCGCTCCTACAATGAGCAGTTCTTC.

The chain employs TRBV2 and TRBJ2-5; no clear D. V lost 3 bases, J lost 3 bases, and 11 bases lay in between. CDR3 length: 14 residues. Germline values: CDR1 SNHLY, CDR2 FYNNEI. The CDR3 loop is CASSEGHGKETQYF. The DNA for the CDR3 is TGTGCCAGCAGTGAGGGTCATGGGAAAGAGACCCAGTACTTC.

A word on this clonotype: The junction does not match germline at one end; this may be a read error. The rearrangement joins TRBV6-6 to TRBJ2-3, with a weak D call TRBD2 (6 bases). Germline V lookup: CDR1 MNHNY, CDR2 SVGAGI (reference sequence). The CDR3 consists of 16 residues. The CDR3 nucleotides read TGTGCCGGCAGTTACTCGAGGGGCGGGGTGGAAGATACGCAGTATTTT. Translating it yields CAGSYSRGGVEDTQYF.

This clonotype has a handful of counts. This chain links TRBV14 with TRBJ1-4; D gene uncertain. The CDR3 has 14 amino acids. Trimming pared 1 base from V and 7 bases from J, leaving 10 bases between. Germline V CDR1 and CDR2: SGHDN, FVKESK. The CDR3 protein is CASSQGRRSEKLFF. The CDR3 DNA sequence: TGTGCCAGCAGCCAAGGCAGAAGGAGTGAAAAACTGTTTTTT.

This clonotype occurred many times. One end of the junction varies from germline; a read error may be responsible. The chain joins TRBV5-1 to TRBJ1-4, with 7 bases fitting TRBD1. There are 14 residues in the CDR3. Germline CDR1 reads SGHRS; CDR2 reads YFSETQ. This chain's CDR3 is CASSLGQNNEKLFF. The CDR3 bases are TGTGCCAGCAGCCTGGGACAGAATAATGAAAAACTGTTTTTT.

The chain couples TRBV21-1 to TRBJ2-1; TRBD1 is the table's D call and was not checked against the DNA. TRBV21-1 is a recognized pseudogene. The CDR3 contains 14 residues. CDR3 nucleotide sequence: TGTGCCAGCAGCAGGGACGGGACGTGTAATGAGCAGTTCTTC. Its translation: CASSRDGTCNEQFF.

The table lists this clonotype with many counts. V and J are TRBV12-3 or TRBV12-4 and TRBJ2-7; D unresolved. The V gene lost 5 bases and the J gene lost 2 bases, with 10 bases spanning the gap. The CDR3 has 13 residues. For the CDR3, the DNA is TGTGCCAGCAGTCCACCTTTGGCCTACGAGCAGTACTTC. It codes for CASSPPLAYEQYF.